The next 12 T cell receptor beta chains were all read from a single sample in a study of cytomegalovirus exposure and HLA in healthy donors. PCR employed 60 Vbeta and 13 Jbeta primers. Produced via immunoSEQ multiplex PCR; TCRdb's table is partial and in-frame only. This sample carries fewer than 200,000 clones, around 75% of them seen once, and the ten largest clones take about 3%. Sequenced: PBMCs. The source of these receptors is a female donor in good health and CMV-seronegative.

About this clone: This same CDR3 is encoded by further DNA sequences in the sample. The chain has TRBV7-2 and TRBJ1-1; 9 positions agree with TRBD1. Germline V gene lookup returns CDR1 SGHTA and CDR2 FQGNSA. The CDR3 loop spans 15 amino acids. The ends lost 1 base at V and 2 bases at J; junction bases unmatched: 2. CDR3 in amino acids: CASSLGDRDNTEAFF. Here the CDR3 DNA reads TGTGCCAGCAGCTTAGGGGACAGGGACAACACTGAAGCTTTCTTT.

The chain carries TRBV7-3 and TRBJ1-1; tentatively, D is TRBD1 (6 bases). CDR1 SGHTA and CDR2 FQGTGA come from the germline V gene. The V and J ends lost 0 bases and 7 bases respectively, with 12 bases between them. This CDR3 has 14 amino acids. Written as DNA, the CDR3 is TGTGCCAGCAGCTTAACGTTGGACAGCGGTGAAGCTTTCTTT. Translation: CASSLTLDSGEAFF.

CDR3 sequence: CSVLLDRVNTEAFF. DNA for the CDR3: TGCAGCGTTCTTCTCGACAGGGTCAACACTGAAGCTTTCTTT. The chain employs TRBV29-1 and TRBJ1-1; TRBD1 matches at 7 bases. The junction had 8 bases not matched to a gene; V was cut back by 5 bases and J by 2 bases. CDR1 is SQVTM and CDR2 is ANQGSEA in the germline V gene. The CDR3 covers 14 residues.

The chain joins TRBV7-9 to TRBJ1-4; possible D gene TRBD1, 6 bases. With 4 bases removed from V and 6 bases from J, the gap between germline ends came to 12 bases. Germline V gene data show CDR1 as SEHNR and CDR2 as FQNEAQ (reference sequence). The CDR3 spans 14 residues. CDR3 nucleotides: TGTGCCAGCAGCTCCGGGGGGCCCTATGAAAAACTGTTTTTT. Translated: CASSSGGPYEKLFF.

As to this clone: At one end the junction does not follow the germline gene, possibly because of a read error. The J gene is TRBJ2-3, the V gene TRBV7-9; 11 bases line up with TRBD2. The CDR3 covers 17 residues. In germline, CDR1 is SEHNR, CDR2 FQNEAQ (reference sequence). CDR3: CSSSLTLAGGFTDTQYF. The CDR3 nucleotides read TGTTCCAGCAGCTTGACCCTAGCGGGGGGTTTCACAGATACGCAGTATTTT.

The CDR3 nucleotides are TGTGCCAGCAGCCGAGGGGGCGGCGGGGAGCTGTTTTTT. Its translation is CASSRGGGGELFF. The chain joins TRBV5-4 to TRBJ2-2; 7 bases are shared with TRBD1. This CDR3 has 13 residues. J was trimmed by 7 bases and V by 4 bases; bases with no gene match: 4. The germline gives CDR1 SGHNT, CDR2 YYREEE (reference sequence). The variable domain in full, completed from reference TRBV5-4 and TRBJ2-2, reads ETGVTQSPTHLIKTRGQQVTLRCSSQSGHNTVSWYQQALGQGPQFIFQYYREEENGRGNFPPRFSGLQFPNYSSELNVNALELDDSALYLCASSRGGGGELFFGEGSRLTVL.

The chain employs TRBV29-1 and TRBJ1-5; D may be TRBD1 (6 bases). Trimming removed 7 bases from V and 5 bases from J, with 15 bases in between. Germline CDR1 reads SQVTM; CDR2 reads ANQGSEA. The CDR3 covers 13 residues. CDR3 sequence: CSAQTGRDQPQHF. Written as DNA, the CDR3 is TGCAGCGCCCAAACAGGGAGAGATCAGCCCCAGCATTTT.

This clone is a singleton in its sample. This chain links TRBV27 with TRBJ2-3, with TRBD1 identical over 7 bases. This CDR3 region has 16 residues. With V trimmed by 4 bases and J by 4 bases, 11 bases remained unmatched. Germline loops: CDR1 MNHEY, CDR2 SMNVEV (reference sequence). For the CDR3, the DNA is TGTGCCAGCAGTTCACCATCCGACAGGGTGGCAGATACGCAGTATTTT. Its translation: CASSSPSDRVADTQYF.

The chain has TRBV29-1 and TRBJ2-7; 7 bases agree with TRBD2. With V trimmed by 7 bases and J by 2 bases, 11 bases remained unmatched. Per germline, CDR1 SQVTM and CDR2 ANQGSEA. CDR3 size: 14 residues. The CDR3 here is CSARGVEGAYEQYF. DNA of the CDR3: TGCAGCGCCCGGGGGGTGGAGGGCGCCTACGAGCAGTACTTC.

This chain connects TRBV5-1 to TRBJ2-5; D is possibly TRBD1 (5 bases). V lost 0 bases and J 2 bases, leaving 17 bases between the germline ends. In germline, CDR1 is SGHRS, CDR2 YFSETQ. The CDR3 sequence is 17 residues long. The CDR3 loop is CASSLGGRVRSQETQYF. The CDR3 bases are TGCGCCAGCAGCTTGGGGGGCAGGGTCCGGAGTCAAGAGACCCAGTACTTC.

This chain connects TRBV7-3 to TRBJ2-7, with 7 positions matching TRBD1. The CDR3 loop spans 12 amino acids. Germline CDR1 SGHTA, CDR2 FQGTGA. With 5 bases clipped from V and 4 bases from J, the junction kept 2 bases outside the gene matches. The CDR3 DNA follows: TGTGCCAGCAGCGAGACAGGGTACGAGCAGTACTTC. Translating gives CASSETGYEQYF. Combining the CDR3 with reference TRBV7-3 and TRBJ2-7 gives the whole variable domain GAGVSQTPSNKVTEKGKYVELRCDPISGHTALYWYRQSLGQGPEFLIYFQGTGAADDSGLPNDRFFAVRPEGSVSTLKIQRTERGDSAVYLCASSETGYEQYFGPGTRLTVT.

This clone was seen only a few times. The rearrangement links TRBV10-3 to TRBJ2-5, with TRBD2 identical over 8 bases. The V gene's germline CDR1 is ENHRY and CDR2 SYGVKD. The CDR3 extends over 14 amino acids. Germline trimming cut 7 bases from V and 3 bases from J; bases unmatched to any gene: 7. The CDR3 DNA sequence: TGTGCCATCAAAGAATCAGCGGGGGAAGAGACCCAGTACTTC. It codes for CAIKESAGEETQYF.